Detailed here is one TCR beta chain. A junction end diverges from the germline sequence, so it may reflect a read error. Thyroid ultrasound, orbital computed tomography, TRAb, serum thyroxine and clinical symptoms formed the basis of diagnosis. This entry belongs to a study of Graves' ophthalmopathy and Graves' hyperthyroidism. TCR beta CDR3 regions were amplified from RNA transcripts. Second-round multiplex PCR followed a first-round RT-PCR using HTBI primers. One entry per CDR3 protein, called by TCRdb with MiXCR from the multiplex PCR reads. The sample contains more than 1,000,000 distinct CDR3 sequences, about 35% of which appear only once. The sample taken for sequencing was peripheral blood or thyroid tissue (not recorded which). The TCR sequence derives from an adult man with Graves' hyperthyroidism.

CDR3 sequence: CASSLNKGRGQETQYF. DNA for the CDR3: TGTGCCAGCAGTTTAAATAAGGGAAGGGGGCAAGAGACCCAGTACTTC. This chain joins TRBV10-3 and TRBJ2-5; D perhaps matches TRBD1 (6 bases). The germline V gene has CDR1 ENHRY and CDR2 SYGVKD. This CDR3 region has 16 residues.